The rows below give T cell receptor beta chains drawn from one sample of a study of vaccination effects on CD4 cells after COVID-19. Data came from immunoSEQ multiplex PCR; TCRdb stores just in-frame clones and leaves some out. Counted here are around 67,000 clones, around 80% occurring once; the ten biggest clones make up roughly 1.2%. Their cognate antigens are unknown. Specimen: CD4+ T cells from PBMCs cultured with HCoV-229E spike peptides, collected after COVID-19 vaccination. All receptors come from a human donor who received a COVID-19 vaccine. Each CDR3 is given with its conserved first and last residue. D genes are given only for firm matches. For some rows the clone size is stated as once, few or many, or as a class when expanded; others skip it.

V gene,clone size,J gene,D gene,CDR3 DNA,CDR3 protein
TRBV2,NA,TRBJ2-2,NA,TGTGCCAGCAGGCGGGAAGATACCGGGGAGCTGTTTTTT,CASRREDTGELFF
TRBV5-6,NA,TRBJ2-5,NA,TGTGCCAGCAGCGTTGGGAGGGGGGAGACCCAGTACTTC,CASSVGRGETQYF
TRBV11-2,NA,TRBJ2-3,TRBD1,TGTGCCAGCAGCTTTACAGCAGGGACAGGACAACGAAAAGGGCAGTATTTT,CASSFTAGTGQRKGQYF
TRBV15,NA,TRBJ1-3,NA,TGTGCCACCAGCACGGGACCGAGCCCCGGAAACACCATATATTTT,CATSTGPSPGNTIYF
TRBV24-1,NA,TRBJ2-1,TRBD2,TGTGCCACCAGTGATTTGAGTGGCGGGGGGCCCACTGACGGTGAGCAGTTCTTC,CATSDLSGGGPTDGEQFF
TRBV27,NA,TRBJ1-4,TRBD1,TGTGCCAGCAGCCCGGACAGGGATAGTCGTGAAAAACTGTTTTTT,CASSPDRDSREKLFF
TRBV24-1,few,TRBJ2-5,NA,TGTGCCACCAGTGATGGGTGGGGCGGCGAGACCCAGTACTTC,CATSDGWGGETQYF
TRBV7-9,NA,TRBJ1-4,TRBD1,TGTGCCAGCAGCTTATGGACAGGGGGTGAAAAACTGTTTTTT,CASSLWTGGEKLFF
TRBV4-1,NA,TRBJ1-3,NA,TGCGCCAGCAGCCAGGAAACAGGCCTCTCTGGAAACACCATATATTTT,CASSQETGLSGNTIYF
TRBV28,NA,TRBJ2-3,TRBD2,TGTGCCAGCAGTTCCAGGACTAGCGGGAGCACAGATACGCAGTATTTT,CASSSRTSGSTDTQYF
TRBV25-1,NA,TRBJ1-4,TRBD1,TGTGCCAGCAGTGATCGCACAGGGGGCGGGGAAAAACTGTTTTTT,CASSDRTGGGEKLFF
TRBV10-3,few,TRBJ1-2,TRBD1,TGTGCCATCAGTGATCGGACAGGGTGGGCTGGAGAGCCGACCTTC,CAISDRTGWAGEPTF
TRBV5-1,few,TRBJ2-2,TRBD1,TGCGCCAGCAGCATGGACAGGAAGAACACCGGGGAGCTGTTTTTT,CASSMDRKNTGELFF
TRBV7-9,NA,TRBJ1-2,TRBD1,TGTGCCAGCAGCTTTCCTGGACAGGGTAGCGGCTACACCTTC,CASSFPGQGSGYTF
TRBV2,NA,TRBJ1-4,NA,TGTGCCAGCAGTTTAAGTAGGGGAACTAATGAAAAACTGTTTTTT,CASSLSRGTNEKLFF
TRBV5-1,NA,TRBJ2-2,NA,TGCGCCAGCAGCCTTGGGGGCGGTAACACCGGGGAGCTGTTTTTT,CASSLGGGNTGELFF
TRBV7-3,NA,TRBJ1-1,NA,TGTGCCAGCAGCTTAAAGGCGGAGGTGGAAGCTTTCTTT,CASSLKAEVEAFF
TRBV6-1,NA,TRBJ2-3,NA,TGTGCCAGCAGTGAAACTGGGTATACGCAGTATTTT,CASSETGYTQYF
TRBV7-3,NA,TRBJ2-1,NA,TGTGCCAGCAGCGCCGACAGAAACACCTACAATGAGCAGTTCTTC,CASSADRNTYNEQFF
TRBV6-5,NA,TRBJ1-1,NA,TGTGCCAGCAGTTTCAGGTTCAACACTGAAGCTTTCTTT,CASSFRFNTEAFF
TRBV5-4,NA,TRBJ2-5,TRBD1,TGTGCCAGCAGCCCAAGTCGGACAGGGGGACAAGAGACCCAGTACTTC,CASSPSRTGGQETQYF
TRBV27,once,TRBJ1-2,NA,TGTGCCAGCAATCCGGGGTTCGGGGTAACTAACTATGGCTACACCTTC,CASNPGFGVTNYGYTF
TRBV28,NA,TRBJ2-3,NA,TGTGCCAGCAGTTTATCTGGTACCGGCGGAGATACGCAGTATTTT,CASSLSGTGGDTQYF
TRBV6-5,NA,TRBJ2-1,TRBD1,TGTGCCAGCAGTTACTACGGGACAGGTCTTAATGAGCAGTTCTTC,CASSYYGTGLNEQFF
TRBV28,NA,TRBJ1-2,TRBD1,TGTGCCAGCACTCTCGGGACAGGGGGCTATGGCTACACCTTC,CASTLGTGGYGYTF
TRBV12-5,few,TRBJ2-3,TRBD1,TGTGCTAGTGGTCCCGGGACAGAAGTGTTGTCGGATACGCAGTATTTT,CASGPGTEVLSDTQYF
TRBV29-1,NA,TRBJ1-1,NA,TGCAGCGTTGATATTTCGAACACTGAAGCTTTCTTT,CSVDISNTEAFF
TRBV18,NA,TRBJ2-1,NA,TGTGCCAGCTCACCACCGGTCAGCAGCTACAATGAGCAGTTCTTC,CASSPPVSSYNEQFF
TRBV18,NA,TRBJ2-3,NA,TGTGCCAGCTCTGGCTCGAGGGCAGGTACAGATACGCAGTATTTT,CASSGSRAGTDTQYF
TRBV9,NA,TRBJ1-2,NA,TGTGCCAGCAGCGCCTACAGGGCTGGCTACACCTTC,CASSAYRAGYTF
TRBV11-2,NA,TRBJ2-2,NA,TGTGCCAGCAGCTTTGTCACGGGCGTTACCGGGGAGCTGTTTTTT,CASSFVTGVTGELFF
TRBV5-8,NA,TRBJ2-3,TRBD1,TGTGCCGGACAGACAGGGCCCGCAGGTACGCAGTATTTT,CAGQTGPAGTQYF
TRBV19,few,TRBJ1-6,NA,TGTGCCAGTAGTATAGATCCGACGGCCCATAATTCACCCCTCCACTTT,CASSIDPTAHNSPLHF
TRBV4-3,NA,TRBJ1-2,NA,TGCGCCAGCAGCCAAGATTTGGCGGCGGTCTATGGCTACACCTTC,CASSQDLAAVYGYTF
TRBV27,once,TRBJ1-5,NA,TGTGCCAGCAGTCAGCGACGGGACGGAGATCAGCCCCAGCATTTT,CASSQRRDGDQPQHF
TRBV7-3,NA,TRBJ2-2,NA,TGTGCCAGCGGGGGCCCGAACACCGGGGAGCTGTTTTTT,CASGGPNTGELFF
TRBV6-6,NA,TRBJ1-1,NA,TGTGCCAGCAGCACTTTTATGAACACTGAAGCTTTCTTT,CASSTFMNTEAFF
TRBV7-9,NA,TRBJ2-5,NA,TGTGCCAGCAGCTTAAAATCCACAGGCGACTGGGAGACCCAGTACTTC,CASSLKSTGDWETQYF
TRBV19,few,TRBJ1-5,NA,TGTGCCAGTAGTATTCTCAGGGAGAGGGAGCCCCAGCATTTT,CASSILREREPQHF
TRBV6-2/TRBV6-3,NA,TRBJ1-1,NA,TGTGCCAGCAGTTACCGGGGGAGGACTGAAGCTTTCTTT,CASSYRGRTEAFF
TRBV11-3,once,TRBJ2-1,NA,TGTGCCAGCAGCTTAGAGGCCGGGGTCAATGAGCAGTTCTTC,CASSLEAGVNEQFF
TRBV7-3,NA,TRBJ2-1,TRBD2,TGTGCCAGCAGCTTAACTAGCGGGGGGGACGTTGAGCAGTTCTTC,CASSLTSGGDVEQFF
TRBV7-6,NA,TRBJ1-4,NA,TGTGCCAGCAGCGCGGGAGGGAGTGAAAAACTGTTTTTT,CASSAGGSEKLFF
TRBV5-1,few,TRBJ1-1,NA,TGCGCCAGCAGAAGTGGAAGAAACACTGAAGCTTTCTTT,CASRSGRNTEAFF
TRBV5-8,NA,TRBJ1-1,NA,TGTGCCAGCAGCTTGGAGCCTAACAAGAACACTGAAGCTTTCTTT,CASSLEPNKNTEAFF
TRBV14,few,TRBJ2-3,TRBD2,TGTGCCAGCAGCCGTTTCTTGGTAGGCGGGGGGGTGCCAGATACGCAGTATTTT,CASSRFLVGGGVPDTQYF
TRBV18,NA,TRBJ2-5,NA,TGTGCCAGCTCATACGGGAGTCAAGAGACCCAGTACTTC,CASSYGSQETQYF
TRBV28,NA,TRBJ1-5,NA,TGTGCCAGCGTACAGGCTAAAAGCAATCAGCCCCAGCATTTT,CASVQAKSNQPQHF
TRBV5-1,NA,TRBJ2-3,TRBD1,TGCGCCAGCAGCTTAATACAGGGGGCCACAGATACGCAGTATTTT,CASSLIQGATDTQYF
TRBV2,once,TRBJ2-2,TRBD1,TGTGCCAGCAGAGCCGGGACAGGGGTGGCCGGGGAGCTGTTTTTT,CASRAGTGVAGELFF
TRBV12-3/TRBV12-4,NA,TRBJ1-3,TRBD1,TGTGCCAGCGGGAGGGACAGAGGAAACACCATATATTTT,CASGRDRGNTIYF
TRBV3-1/TRBV3-2,NA,TRBJ1-1,NA,TGTGCCAGTAGCCAAGATGCAGGGAACACTGAAGCTTTCTTT,CASSQDAGNTEAFF
TRBV11-2,NA,TRBJ2-2,TRBD1,TGTGCCAGCAGCTCATGGACAGGGGGCGGAAGCGGGGAGCTGTTTTTT,CASSSWTGGGSGELFF
TRBV6-5,few,TRBJ1-6,NA,TGTGCCAGCAGAAAGACGGATAACGGGTCACCCCTCCACTTT,CASRKTDNGSPLHF
TRBV24-1,NA,TRBJ2-5,NA,TGTGCCACCAGTGGGCCCGGGGGATGGGGAGAGACCCAGTACTTC,CATSGPGGWGETQYF
TRBV7-9,NA,TRBJ2-5,TRBD1,TGTGCCAGCAGCTTAGTTCAGGGGGCAGAAGAGACCCAGTACTTC,CASSLVQGAEETQYF